This is a list of T cell receptor beta chains from one sample in a study of blood T cell repertoires in COVID-19. Assay used: immunoSEQ multiplex PCR; TCRdb lists only in-frame clones, some missing. The sample lists almost 500,000 clones, 88% seen once, with 6.5% to 9.5% in the top ten. What was sequenced was PBMCs or T cells enriched from blood (not recorded which). The receptors shown here come from a woman aged 60 to 75 who had recovered from COVID-19. CDR3s include the opening cysteine and the closing phenylalanine or tryptophan. A D gene is named only where the DNA matches it firmly. Size is omitted from some rows. Given values are once, few, many or a class for expanded clones.

abundance | j_gene | v_gene | d_gene | CDR3nt | CDR3aa
NA | TRBJ2-3 | TRBV4-1 | TRBD2 | TGCGCCAGCAGCCCTACGGGGAGCGGGGGGGCCAAGGATACGCAGTATTTT | CASSPTGSGGAKDTQYF
once | TRBJ1-6 | TRBV11-3 | NA | TGTGCCAGCAGGGACAGAAGCTCCTATAATTCACCCCTCCACTTT | CASRDRSSYNSPLHF
NA | TRBJ1-1 | TRBV4-1 | TRBD1 | TGCGCCAGCAGCCAAGATAGAGGGCCCGGCAGGGGGCAACGAGCTTTCTTT | CASSQDRGPGRGQRAFF
NA | TRBJ2-3 | TRBV24-1 | NA | TGTGCCACCAGTCCTCCACAGACAGATACGCAGTATTTT | CATSPPQTDTQYF
NA | TRBJ1-1 | TRBV3-1/TRBV3-2 | TRBD1 | TGTGCCAGCAGCCAAGATAGGGCAGGGGGCTGGGGAGCTTTCTTT | CASSQDRAGGWGAFF
few | TRBJ2-2 | TRBV19 | NA | TGTGCCAGTAGCGGCAGGGGGGACACCGGGGAGCTGTTTTTT | CASSGRGDTGELFF
NA | TRBJ1-2 | TRBV5-4 | TRBD1 | TGTGCCAGCAGCCCGGACAGGGGATCCTATGGCTACACCTTC | CASSPDRGSYGYTF
NA | TRBJ1-4 | TRBV4-1 | NA | TGCGCCAGCAGCCTCCTGAACGGTAATGAAAAACTGTTTTTT | CASSLLNGNEKLFF
NA | TRBJ2-2 | TRBV2 | NA | TGTGCCAGCAGTGGACAGAACACCGGGGAGCTGTTTTTT | CASSGQNTGELFF
NA | TRBJ2-3 | TRBV14 | NA | TGTGCCAGCAGCCATAAAGAATCCTTCGGAGGAGATACGCAGTATTTT | CASSHKESFGGDTQYF
NA | TRBJ1-6 | TRBV7-2 | NA | TGTGCCAGCAGCTTAGATTCTGGGGGCAATAATTCACCCCTCCACTTT | CASSLDSGGNNSPLHF
few | TRBJ1-5 | TRBV2 | TRBD1 | TGTGCCAGCAGCGCTGGACAGGCCACCAATCAGCCCCAGCATTTT | CASSAGQATNQPQHF
NA | TRBJ1-3 | TRBV5-1 | NA | TGCGCCAGCAGCTTGGTAGGGGGCTCTGGAAACACCATATATTTT | CASSLVGGSGNTIYF
few | TRBJ2-1 | TRBV5-8 | NA | TGTGCCAGCAGCTTGGGGCAGATATACAATGAGCAGTTCTTC | CASSLGQIYNEQFF
NA | TRBJ2-3 | TRBV19 | TRBD2 | TGTGCCAGTAGTCCCGCGGGGGGTACGCAGTATTTT | CASSPAGGTQYF
NA | TRBJ1-4 | TRBV27 | NA | TGTGCCAGCAAGTTTTCCGAAGCTTCAGGGGTAGGAAAACTGTTTTTT | CASKFSEASGVGKLFF
NA | TRBJ2-1 | TRBV4-1 | TRBD2 | TGCGCCAGCAGCCAGATAGGACTAGCGGGGGGGCCGAGCTCCTACAATGAGCAGTTCTTC | CASSQIGLAGGPSSYNEQFF
NA | TRBJ1-2 | TRBV10-3 | NA | TGTGCCATCAGTGAGGTTCCGAACTATGGCTACACCTTC | CAISEVPNYGYTF
NA | TRBJ2-3 | TRBV24-1 | TRBD2 | TGTGCCACCAGTGACCGGACTAGCTCCACAGATACGCAGTATTTT | CATSDRTSSTDTQYF
NA | TRBJ1-3 | TRBV28 | NA | TGTGCCAGCAGTGCGGGGTCGGGAAACACCATATATTTT | CASSAGSGNTIYF